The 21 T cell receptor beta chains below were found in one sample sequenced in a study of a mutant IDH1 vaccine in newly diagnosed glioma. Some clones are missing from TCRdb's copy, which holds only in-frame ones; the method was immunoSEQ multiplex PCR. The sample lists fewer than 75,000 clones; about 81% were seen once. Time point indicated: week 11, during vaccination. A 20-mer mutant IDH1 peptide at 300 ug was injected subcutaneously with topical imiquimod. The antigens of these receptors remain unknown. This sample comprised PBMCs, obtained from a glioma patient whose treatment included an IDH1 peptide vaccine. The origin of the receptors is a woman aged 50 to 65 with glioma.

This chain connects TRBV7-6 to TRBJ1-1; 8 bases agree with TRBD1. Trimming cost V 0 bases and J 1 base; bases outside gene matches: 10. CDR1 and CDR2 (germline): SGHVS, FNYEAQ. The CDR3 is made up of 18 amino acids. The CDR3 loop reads CASSLAPGQGVGNTEAFF. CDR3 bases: TGTGCCAGCAGCTTAGCCCCAGGACAGGGAGTAGGGAACACTGAAGCTTTCTTT.

The CDR3 is CAISDSAAQETQYF. The CDR3 bases are TGTGCCATCAGTGATTCGGCTGCCCAAGAGACCCAGTACTTC. The rearrangement links TRBV10-3 to TRBJ2-5; D is unresolved. The germline V and J ends were trimmed by 3 bases and 1 base, with 9 bases remaining between them. The CDR3 is 14 amino acids. Germline-derived CDR1 and CDR2 are ENHRY and SYGVKD.

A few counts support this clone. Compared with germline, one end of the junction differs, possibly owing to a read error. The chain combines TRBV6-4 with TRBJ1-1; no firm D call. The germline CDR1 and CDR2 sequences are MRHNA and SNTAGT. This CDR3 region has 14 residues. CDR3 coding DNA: TGTGCCAGCAGAGACTCCTCCCGGGAGACTGAAGCTTTCTTT. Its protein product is CASRDSSRETEAFF.

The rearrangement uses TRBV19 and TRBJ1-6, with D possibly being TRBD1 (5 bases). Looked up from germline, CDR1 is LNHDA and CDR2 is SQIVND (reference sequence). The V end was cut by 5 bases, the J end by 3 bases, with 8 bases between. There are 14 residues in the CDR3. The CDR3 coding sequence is TGTGCCAGTAGTGACCAGGGCTATAATTCACCCCTCCACTTT. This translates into CASSDQGYNSPLHF.

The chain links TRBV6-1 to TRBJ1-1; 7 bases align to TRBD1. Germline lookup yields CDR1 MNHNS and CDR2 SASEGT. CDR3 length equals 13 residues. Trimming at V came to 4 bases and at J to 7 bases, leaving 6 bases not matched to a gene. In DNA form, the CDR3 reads TGTGCCAGCAGTGCTGGACAGGACTATGAAGCTTTCTTT. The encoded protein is CASSAGQDYEAFF.

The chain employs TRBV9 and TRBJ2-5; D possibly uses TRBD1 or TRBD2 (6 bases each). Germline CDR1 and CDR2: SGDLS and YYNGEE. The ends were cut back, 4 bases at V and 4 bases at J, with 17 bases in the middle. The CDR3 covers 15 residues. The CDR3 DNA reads TGTGCCAGCAGCAGGGCCCGGGGGCAGGGAGAGACCCAGTACTTC. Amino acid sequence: CASSRARGQGETQYF.

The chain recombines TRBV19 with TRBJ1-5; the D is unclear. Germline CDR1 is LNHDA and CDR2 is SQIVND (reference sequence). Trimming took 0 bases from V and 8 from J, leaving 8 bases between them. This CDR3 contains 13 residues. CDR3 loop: CASSIEANKPQHF. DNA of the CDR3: TGTGCCAGTAGTATAGAAGCGAACAAGCCCCAGCATTTT.

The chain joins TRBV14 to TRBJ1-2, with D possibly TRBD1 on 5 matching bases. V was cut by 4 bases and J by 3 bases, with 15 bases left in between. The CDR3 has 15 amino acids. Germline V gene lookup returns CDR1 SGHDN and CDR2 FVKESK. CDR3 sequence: CASSRTILGDYGYTF. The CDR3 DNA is TGTGCCAGCAGCCGGACCATTCTGGGGGACTATGGCTACACCTTC. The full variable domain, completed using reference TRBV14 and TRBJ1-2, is EAGVTQFPSHSVIEKGQTVTLRCDPISGHDNLYWYRRVMGKEIKFLLHFVKESKQDESGMPNNRFLAERTGGTYSTLKVQPAELEDSGVYFCASSRTILGDYGYTFGSGTRLTVV.

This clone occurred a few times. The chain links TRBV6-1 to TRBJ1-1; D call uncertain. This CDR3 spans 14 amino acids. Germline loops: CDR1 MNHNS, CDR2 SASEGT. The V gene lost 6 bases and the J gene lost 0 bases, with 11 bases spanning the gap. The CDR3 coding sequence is TGTGCCAGCAGATACGACTTGTTGAACACTGAAGCTTTCTTT. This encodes CASRYDLLNTEAFF.

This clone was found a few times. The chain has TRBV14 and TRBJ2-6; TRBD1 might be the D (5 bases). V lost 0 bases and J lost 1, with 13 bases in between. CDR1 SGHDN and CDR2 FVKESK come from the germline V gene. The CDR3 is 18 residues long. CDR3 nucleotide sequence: TGTGCCAGCAGCCAAGACAGGGTGGTAGTTTCTGGGGCCAACGTCCTGACTTTC. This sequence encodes CASSQDRVVVSGANVLTF.

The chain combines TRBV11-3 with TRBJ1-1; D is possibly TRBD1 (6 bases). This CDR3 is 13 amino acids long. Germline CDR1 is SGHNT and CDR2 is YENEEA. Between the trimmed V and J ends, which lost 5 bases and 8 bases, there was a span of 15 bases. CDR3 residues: CASSLGTGTEAFF. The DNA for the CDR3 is TGTGCCAGCAGCCTGGGAACCGGGACAGAAGCTTTCTTT.

The CDR3 is CASKQAAEQYF. CDR3 DNA sequence: TGTGCCAGCAAGCAGGCGGCCGAGCAGTACTTC. J is TRBJ2-7 and V is TRBV27, with no clear D. Between the trimmed V and J ends, which lost 7 bases and 6 bases, there was a span of 10 bases. In germline, CDR1 is MNHEY, CDR2 SMNVEV (reference sequence). The CDR3 covers 11 residues.

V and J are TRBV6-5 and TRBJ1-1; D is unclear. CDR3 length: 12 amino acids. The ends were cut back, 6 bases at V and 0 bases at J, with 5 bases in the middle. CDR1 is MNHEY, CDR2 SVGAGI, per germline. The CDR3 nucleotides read TGTGCCAGCAGCCGGATGAACACTGAAGCTTTCTTT. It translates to CASSRMNTEAFF.

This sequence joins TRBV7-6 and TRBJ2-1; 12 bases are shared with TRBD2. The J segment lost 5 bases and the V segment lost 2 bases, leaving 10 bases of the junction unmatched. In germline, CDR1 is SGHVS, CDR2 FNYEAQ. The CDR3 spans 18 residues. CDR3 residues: CASSLMGSSGGANNEQFF. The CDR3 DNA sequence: TGTGCCAGCAGCTTAATGGGTTCTAGCGGGGGGGCGAACAATGAGCAGTTCTTC.

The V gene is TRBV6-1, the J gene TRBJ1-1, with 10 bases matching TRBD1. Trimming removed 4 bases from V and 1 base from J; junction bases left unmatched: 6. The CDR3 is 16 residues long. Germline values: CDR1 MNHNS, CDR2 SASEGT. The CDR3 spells CASSGGTGVGNTEAFF. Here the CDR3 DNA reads TGTGCCAGCAGTGGCGGGACAGGGGTTGGGAACACTGAAGCTTTCTTT.

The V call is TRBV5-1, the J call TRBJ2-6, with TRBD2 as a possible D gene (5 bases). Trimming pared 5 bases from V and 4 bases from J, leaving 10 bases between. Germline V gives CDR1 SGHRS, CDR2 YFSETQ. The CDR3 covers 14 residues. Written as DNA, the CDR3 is TGCGCCAGCAGACGGGAAGCCGGGGCCAACGTCCTGACTTTC. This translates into CASRREAGANVLTF.

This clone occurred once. CDR3 nucleotides: TGTGCCAGCAGTGAACCGGGACAGGGGGCCCATGGCTACACCTTC. Amino acids: CASSEPGQGAHGYTF. V and J are TRBV27 and TRBJ1-2; TRBD1 matches at 12 bases. The junction had 7 bases not matched to a gene; V was cut back by 5 bases and J by 6 bases. The CDR3 is 15 amino acids. The V gene's germline CDR1 is MNHEY and CDR2 SMNVEV (reference sequence).

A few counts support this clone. CDR3 sequence: CASSQETGYGYTF. The DNA for the CDR3 is TGCGCCAGCAGCCAAGAAACAGGGTACGGCTACACCTTC. The chain employs TRBV4-1 and TRBJ1-2, with D tentatively TRBD1 (6 bases). The V end lost 0 bases, the J end lost 8 bases, and 10 bases lay between the germline ends. The germline CDR1 and CDR2 sequences are MGHRA and YSYEKL. CDR3 length equals 13 residues.

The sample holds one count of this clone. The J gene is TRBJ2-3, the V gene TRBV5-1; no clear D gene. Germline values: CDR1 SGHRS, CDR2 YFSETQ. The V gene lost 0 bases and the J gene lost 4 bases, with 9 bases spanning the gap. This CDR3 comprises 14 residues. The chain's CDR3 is CASSLEQPADTQYF. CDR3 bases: TGCGCCAGCAGCTTGGAGCAACCAGCAGATACGCAGTATTTT.

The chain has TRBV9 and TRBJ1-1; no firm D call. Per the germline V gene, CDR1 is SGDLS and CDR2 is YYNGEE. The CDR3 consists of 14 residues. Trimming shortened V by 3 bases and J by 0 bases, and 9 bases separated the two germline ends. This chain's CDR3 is CASSARPLNTEAFF. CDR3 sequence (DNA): TGTGCCAGCAGCGCCAGGCCTCTGAACACTGAAGCTTTCTTT.

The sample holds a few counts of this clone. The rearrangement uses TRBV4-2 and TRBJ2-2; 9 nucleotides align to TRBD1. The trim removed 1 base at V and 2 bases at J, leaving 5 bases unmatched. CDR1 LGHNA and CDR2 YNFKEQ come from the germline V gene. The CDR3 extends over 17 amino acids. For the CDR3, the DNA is TGTGCCAGCAGCCAAGTTGGGACAGGGCCCAACACCGGGGAGCTGTTTTTT. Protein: CASSQVGTGPNTGELFF.